The 20 T cell receptor beta chains below were found in one sample sequenced in a study of blood T cells in healthy people across ages. Alongside a J-beta primer mix, a sample-barcoded 5' primer served in a second PCR lasting 7 to 11 cycles. TCRdb analysed the 5' RACE reads with MiXCR anew, one entry per CDR3 protein. The sample shows 700,000 to 950,000 distinct CDR3 sequences, around 40% of them seen only once. The sample comprised blood. The receptors here all came from a woman in her sixties or seventies in good health.

This clonotype was seen only a few times. The rearrangement uses TRBV5-1 and TRBJ1-5, with unresolved D. CDR1 and CDR2 from the germline V gene are SGHRS and YFSETQ. The ends were cut back, 7 bases at V and 1 base at J, with 18 bases in the middle. CDR3 length: 16 amino acids. The CDR3 region is CASSPGGDGSNQPQHF. The DNA of the CDR3 is TGCGCCAGCTCCCCCGGTGGGGATGGGAGCAATCAGCCCCAGCATTTT.

This chain connects TRBV25-1 to TRBJ1-1, with D possibly being TRBD1 (6 bases). The germline CDR1 and CDR2 sequences are MGHDK and SYGVNS. The CDR3 extends over 16 amino acids. Trimming cost V 0 bases and J 5 bases, with 16 bases left between them. The CDR3 here is CASSEYSGGLETEAFF. DNA of the CDR3: TGTGCCAGCAGTGAATATTCTGGGGGGCTAGAGACTGAAGCTTTCTTT.

This clonotype was seen a few times. V is TRBV12-3 or TRBV12-4 and J is TRBJ1-1; tentatively, D is TRBD1 (5 bases). Between the trimmed V and J ends, which lost 6 bases and 7 bases, there was a span of 15 bases. CDR3 size: 13 residues. DNA for the CDR3: TGTGCCAGCAGCCCAAACCGGGGGGGTGAAGCTTTCTTT. Amino acid sequence: CASSPNRGGEAFF.

The genes are TRBV12-3 or TRBV12-4 and TRBJ1-4; weak D call: TRBD1 (5 bases). V was cut by 5 bases and J by 7 bases, with 20 bases left in between. The CDR3 covers 16 residues. The CDR3 region is CASSNLQGGVTEKLFF. DNA of the CDR3: TGTGCCAGCAGTAACCTCCAGGGAGGGGTCACTGAAAAACTGTTTTTT.

A note on this clonotype: This may stem from a read error, because a much larger clone lies one nucleotide away. This rearrangement joins TRBV29-1 to TRBJ2-7; D may be TRBD1 or TRBD2 (5 bases each). This CDR3 region has 14 residues. V dropped 4 bases and J dropped 6 bases, with 19 bases sitting between them. Germline CDR1 is SQVTM and CDR2 is ANQGSEA. CDR3 coding DNA: TGCAGCGTTGCGATCCTAGTGGGGACGGGCGAGCAGTACTTC. It specifies CSVAILVGTGEQYF.

This chain links TRBV24-1 with TRBJ2-3; the D gene is possibly TRBD1 (5 bases). Germline CDR1 and CDR2: KGHDR and SFDVKD. Trimming shortened V by 4 bases and J by 1 base, and 11 bases separated the two germline ends. CDR3 length equals 15 residues. CDR3 loop: CATSDAGMGTDTQYF. DNA for the CDR3: TGTGCCACCAGTGACGCAGGGATGGGCACAGATACGCAGTATTTT.

The chain couples TRBV21-1 to TRBJ2-7. TRBV21-1 is a listed pseudogene. This CDR3 region has 17 residues. CDR3 bases: TGTGCCAGCAGCAAAGTACCGCCTGATGTATCGACCTACGAGCAGTACTTC. Translating it yields CASSKVPPDVSTYEQYF.

This clonotype was picked up one time. For the CDR3, the DNA is TGTGCCAGCAGTGAGGGAAGAAATTACGAGCAGTACTTC. Amino acids: CASSEGRNYEQYF. The V call is TRBV25-1, the J call TRBJ2-5, with D unresolved. Gene TRBJ2-7 matches the end of the DNA better, so the J call may be wrong. Germline-derived CDR1 and CDR2 are MGHDK and SYGVNS. The CDR3 has 13 residues.

J is TRBJ2-5 and V is TRBV4-2; D is unresolved. V gave up 3 bases and J gave up 5 bases, with 16 bases separating them. In germline, CDR1 is LGHNA, CDR2 YNFKEQ. This CDR3 comprises 15 residues. CDR3 nucleotides: TGTGCCAGCAGCCAGCCCTTTCCCCACGGGGAGACCCAGTACTTC. Translation gives CASSQPFPHGETQYF.

This sequence joins TRBV12-5 and TRBJ1-2; D gene ambiguous. The CDR3 contains 10 residues. CDR1 LGHNT and CDR2 FRNRAP come from the germline V gene. The V gene lost 1 base and the J gene lost 13 bases, with 7 bases spanning the gap. The CDR3 DNA reads as TGTGCTAGTGGTTTGGGACCCCCCACCTTC. It codes for CASGLGPPTF.

This clonotype has only a few counts. V gene TRBV10-3 combines with J gene TRBJ2-4; 7 bases are a match to TRBD1. This CDR3 spans 14 amino acids. The germline gives CDR1 ENHRY, CDR2 SYGVKD. V shed 2 bases and J 8 bases; nucleotides not matched to a gene: 6. The CDR3 sequence: CAISEGSGTDIQYF. DNA for the CDR3: TGTGCCATCAGTGAGGGCTCCGGGACAGACATTCAGTACTTC.

This clonotype has a handful of counts. The V call is TRBV6-5, the J call TRBJ2-1; tentatively, D is TRBD2 (6 bases). Germline V lookup: CDR1 MNHEY, CDR2 SVGAGI. V was trimmed by 4 bases and J by 5 bases, leaving 18 bases between them. This CDR3 comprises 16 residues. CDR3 nucleotide sequence: TGTGCCAGCAGTTCCCGACTAGTAGGCCGAGACAATGAGCAGTTCTTC. This codes for CASSSRLVGRDNEQFF.

This chain connects TRBV27 to TRBJ1-4, with 9 positions matching TRBD1. V dropped 5 bases and J dropped 6; count of bases not matched to a gene: 7. Germline V gene lookup returns CDR1 MNHEY and CDR2 SMNVEV (reference sequence). The length of the CDR3 is 15 residues. The CDR3 sequence: CASSPTGQGYEKLFF. The CDR3 nucleotides read TGTGCCAGCAGTCCGACGGGACAGGGTTATGAAAAACTGTTTTTT.

The chain carries TRBV20-1 and TRBJ2-5, with TRBD1 as a possible D gene (5 bases). The J call is in doubt because the DNA end fits TRBJ2-1 better. This CDR3 is built from 12 residues. Per the germline V gene, CDR1 is DFQATT and CDR2 is SNEGSKA (reference sequence). The CDR3 DNA reads TGCAGTGCTATGAGACAGCAAGAGACCCAGTTCTTC. Translating it yields CSAMRQQETQFF.

This clonotype was seen a handful of times. The V call is TRBV25-1, the J call TRBJ2-3, with 7 bases fitting TRBD2. This CDR3 is built from 13 residues. Germline CDR1 and CDR2: MGHDK and SYGVNS. V lost 4 bases and J lost 6; bases outside the gene matches: 4. The DNA for the CDR3 is TGTGCCAGCAGTGGCTGGACTAGTGATACGCAGTATTTT. It translates to CASSGWTSDTQYF. The full variable domain, its missing parts supplied by reference TRBV25-1 and TRBJ2-3, is EADIYQTPRYLVIGTGKKITLECSQTMGHDKMYWYQQDPGMELHLIHYSYGVNSTEKGDLSSESTVSRIRTEHFPLTLESARPSHTSQYLCASSGWTSDTQYFGPGTRLTVL.

This clonotype appeared a few times. The gene calls are TRBV24-1 and TRBJ1-2; 7 bases match TRBD1. The germline gives CDR1 KGHDR, CDR2 SFDVKD. Trimming cost V 4 bases and J 7 bases; bases outside gene matches: 5. The length of the CDR3 is 13 residues. The DNA for the CDR3 is TGTGCCACCAGTGACGACGGACAGGTTGGCTACACCTTC. The encoded protein is CATSDDGQVGYTF.

This rearrangement joins TRBV3-1 to TRBJ2-5; D possibly corresponds to TRBD2 (5 bases). The CDR3 is 14 residues long. V was clipped by 1 base and J by 4 bases, with 10 bases between them. Germline CDR1 reads LGHDT; CDR2 reads YNNKEL (reference sequence). The CDR3 sequence: CASSQGSGLETQYF. The CDR3 nucleotides read TGTGCCAGCAGCCAAGGTTCGGGGTTAGAGACCCAGTACTTC.

V and J are TRBV18 and TRBJ2-1; 9 positions match TRBD1. The germline V gene encodes CDR1 KGHSH and CDR2 LQKENI. The CDR3 is made up of 15 amino acids. Unmatched junction bases numbered 8, after V lost 5 bases and J lost 6 bases. This CDR3 reads CASSLPGTGFNEQFF. The DNA of the CDR3 is TGTGCCAGCTCATTGCCCGGGACAGGGTTCAATGAGCAGTTCTTC.

The gene calls are TRBV6-1 and TRBJ2-1; D possibly corresponds to TRBD1 (7 bases). Germline V gives CDR1 MNHNS, CDR2 SASEGT. This CDR3 is 14 amino acids long. The germline V and J ends were trimmed by 4 bases and 5 bases, with 12 bases remaining between them. The DNA of the CDR3 is TGTGCCAGCAGTGGGAGGGGGCCGGACAATGAGCAGTTCTTC. Protein product: CASSGRGPDNEQFF.

V and J are TRBV6-5 and TRBJ2-3; TRBD2 matches 13 bases. Germline V gene data show CDR1 as MNHEY and CDR2 as SVGAGI. The CDR3 length is 19 residues. V was clipped by 5 bases and J by 2 bases; unmatched bases: 13. CDR3 nucleotide sequence: TGTGCCAGCAGTCACTATGGAACGGGACTAGCGGGAAACACAGATACGCAGTATTTT. Translating it yields CASSHYGTGLAGNTDTQYF.